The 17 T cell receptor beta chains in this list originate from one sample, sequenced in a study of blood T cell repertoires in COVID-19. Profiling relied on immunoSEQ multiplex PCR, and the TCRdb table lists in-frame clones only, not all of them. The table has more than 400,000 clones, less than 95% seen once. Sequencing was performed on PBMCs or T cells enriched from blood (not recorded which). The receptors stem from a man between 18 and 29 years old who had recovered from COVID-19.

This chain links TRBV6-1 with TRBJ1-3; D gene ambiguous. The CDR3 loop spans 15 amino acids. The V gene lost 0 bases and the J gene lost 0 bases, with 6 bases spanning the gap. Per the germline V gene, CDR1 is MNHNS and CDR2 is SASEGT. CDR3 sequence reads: CASSEASYSGNTIYF. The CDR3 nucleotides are TGTGCCAGCAGTGAAGCATCTTACTCTGGAAACACCATATATTTT.

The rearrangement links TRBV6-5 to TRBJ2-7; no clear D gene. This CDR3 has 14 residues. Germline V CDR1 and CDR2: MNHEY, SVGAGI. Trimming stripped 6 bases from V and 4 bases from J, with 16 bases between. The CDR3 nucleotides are TGTGCCAGCAGCCCCACGTCCGAGCTTTACGAGCAGTACTTC. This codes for CASSPTSELYEQYF.

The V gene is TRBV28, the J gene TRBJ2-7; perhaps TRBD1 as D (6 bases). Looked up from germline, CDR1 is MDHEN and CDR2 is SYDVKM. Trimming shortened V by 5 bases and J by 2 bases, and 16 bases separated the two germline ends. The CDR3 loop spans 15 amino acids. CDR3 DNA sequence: TGTGCCAGCAGTAACCGGACAGTTGGGCCCTACGAGCAGTACTTC. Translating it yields CASSNRTVGPYEQYF.

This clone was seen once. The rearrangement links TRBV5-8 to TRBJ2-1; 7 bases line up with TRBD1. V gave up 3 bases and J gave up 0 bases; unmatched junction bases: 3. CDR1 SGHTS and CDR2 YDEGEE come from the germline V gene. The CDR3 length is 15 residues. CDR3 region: CASSSTGSSYNEQFF. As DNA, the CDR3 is TGTGCCAGCAGCTCGACAGGGAGCTCCTACAATGAGCAGTTCTTC.

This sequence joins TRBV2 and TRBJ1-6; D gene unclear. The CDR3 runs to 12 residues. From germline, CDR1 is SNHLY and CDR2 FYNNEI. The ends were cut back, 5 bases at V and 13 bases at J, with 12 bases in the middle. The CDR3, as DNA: TGTGCCAGCAGTCCTGACGGAGTCCCCCTCCACTTT. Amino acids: CASSPDGVPLHF.

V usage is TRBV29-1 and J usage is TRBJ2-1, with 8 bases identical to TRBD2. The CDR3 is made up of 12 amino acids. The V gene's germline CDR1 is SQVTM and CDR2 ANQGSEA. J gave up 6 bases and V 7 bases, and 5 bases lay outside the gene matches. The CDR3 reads CSGSSGSNEQFF. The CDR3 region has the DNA TGCAGCGGATCTAGCGGGTCCAATGAGCAGTTCTTC.

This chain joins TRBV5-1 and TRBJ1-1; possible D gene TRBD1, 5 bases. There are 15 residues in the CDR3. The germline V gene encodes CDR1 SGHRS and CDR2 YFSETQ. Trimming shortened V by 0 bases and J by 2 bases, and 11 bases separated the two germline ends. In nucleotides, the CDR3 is TGCGCCAGCAGCTTGGACGGACAAACCAACACTGAAGCTTTCTTT. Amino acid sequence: CASSLDGQTNTEAFF.

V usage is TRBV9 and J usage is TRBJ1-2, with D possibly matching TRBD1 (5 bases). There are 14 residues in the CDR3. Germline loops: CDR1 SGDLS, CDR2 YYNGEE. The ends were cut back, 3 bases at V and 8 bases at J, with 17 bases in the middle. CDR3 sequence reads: CASSGREGSGGYTF. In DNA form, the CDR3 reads TGTGCCAGCAGCGGACGGGAGGGGTCCGGCGGCTACACCTTC.

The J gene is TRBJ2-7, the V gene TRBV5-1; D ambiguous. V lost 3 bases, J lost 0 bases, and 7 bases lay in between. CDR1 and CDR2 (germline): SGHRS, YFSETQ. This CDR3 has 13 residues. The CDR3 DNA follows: TGCGCCAGCAGCTACTACCCCTCCTACGAGCAGTACTTC. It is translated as CASSYYPSYEQYF.

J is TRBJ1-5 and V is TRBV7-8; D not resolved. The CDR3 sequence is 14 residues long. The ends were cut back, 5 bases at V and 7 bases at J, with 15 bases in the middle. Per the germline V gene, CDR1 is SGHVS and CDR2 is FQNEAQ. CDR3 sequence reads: CASSPRGVGQPQHF. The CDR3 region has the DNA TGTGCCAGCAGCCCCCGGGGAGTGGGACAGCCCCAGCATTTT.

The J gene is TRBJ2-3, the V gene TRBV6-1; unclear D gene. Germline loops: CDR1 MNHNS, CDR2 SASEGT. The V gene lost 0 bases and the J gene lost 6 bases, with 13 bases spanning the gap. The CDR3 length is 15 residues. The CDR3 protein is CASSEAPGTGDTQYF. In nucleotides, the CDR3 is TGTGCCAGCAGTGAAGCCCCAGGTACCGGTGATACGCAGTATTTT.

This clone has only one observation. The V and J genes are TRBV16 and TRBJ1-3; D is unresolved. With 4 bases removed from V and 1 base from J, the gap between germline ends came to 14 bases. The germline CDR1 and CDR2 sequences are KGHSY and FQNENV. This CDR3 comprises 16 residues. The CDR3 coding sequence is TGTGCCAGCAGCCGCTCCGACGCGGGGTCTGGAAACACCATATATTTT. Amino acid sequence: CASSRSDAGSGNTIYF.

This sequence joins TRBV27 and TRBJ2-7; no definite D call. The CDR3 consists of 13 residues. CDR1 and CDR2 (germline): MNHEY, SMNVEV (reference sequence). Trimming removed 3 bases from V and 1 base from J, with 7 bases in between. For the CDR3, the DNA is TGTGCCAGCAGTTTTTCAGTTTCCTACGAGCAGTACTTC. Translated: CASSFSVSYEQYF.

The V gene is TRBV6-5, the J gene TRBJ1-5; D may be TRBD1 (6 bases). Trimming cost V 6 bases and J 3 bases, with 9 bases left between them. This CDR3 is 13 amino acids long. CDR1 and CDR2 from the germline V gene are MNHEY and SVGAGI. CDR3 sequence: CASRAGVNQPQHF. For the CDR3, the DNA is TGTGCCAGCAGGGCAGGGGTCAATCAGCCCCAGCATTTT.

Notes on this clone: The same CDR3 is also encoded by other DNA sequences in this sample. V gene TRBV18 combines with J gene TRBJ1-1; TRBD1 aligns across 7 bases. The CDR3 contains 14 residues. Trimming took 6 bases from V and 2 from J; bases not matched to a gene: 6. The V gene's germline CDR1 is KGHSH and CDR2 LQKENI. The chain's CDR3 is CASSPGTENTEAFF. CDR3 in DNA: TGTGCCAGCTCCCCAGGGACAGAAAACACTGAAGCTTTCTTT. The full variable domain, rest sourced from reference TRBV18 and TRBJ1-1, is NAGVMQNPRHLVRRRGQEARLRCSPMKGHSHVYWYRQLPEEGLKFMVYLQKENIIDESGMPKERFSAEFPKEGPSILRIQQVVRGDSAAYFCASSPGTENTEAFFGQGTRLTVV.

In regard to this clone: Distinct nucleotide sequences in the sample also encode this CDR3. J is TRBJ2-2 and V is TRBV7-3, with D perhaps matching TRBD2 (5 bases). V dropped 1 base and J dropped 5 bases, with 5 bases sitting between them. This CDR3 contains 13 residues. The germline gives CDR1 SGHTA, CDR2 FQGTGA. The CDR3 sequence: CASSLRGTGELFF. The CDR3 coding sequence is TGTGCCAGCAGCTTAAGAGGGACCGGGGAGCTGTTTTTT.

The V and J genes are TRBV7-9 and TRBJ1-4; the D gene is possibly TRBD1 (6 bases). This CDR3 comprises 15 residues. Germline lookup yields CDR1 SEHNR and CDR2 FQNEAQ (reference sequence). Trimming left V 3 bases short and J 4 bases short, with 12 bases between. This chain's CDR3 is CASSLRDRSNEKLFF. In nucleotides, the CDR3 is TGTGCCAGCAGCTTGCGTGACAGGAGTAATGAAAAACTGTTTTTT.